This T cell receptor beta chain appears in the sequencing data of a study of patients and donors after allogeneic stem cell transplantation. TCRdb re-called the RT-PCR reads through MiXCR, storing one row per CDR3 protein. The sample has a few hundred thousand distinct CDR3 sequences; roughly 14% are singletons. Per germline, CDR1 LNHNV and CDR2 YYDKDF (reference sequence). CDR3 length: 17 amino acids. Trimming left V 3 bases short and J 2 bases short, with 18 bases between. The clonotype was recovered from a human donor who was either an allogeneic HSCT recipient or a stem cell or donor lymphocyte infusion donor (not recorded which). It is not recorded whose cells these are; they may come from a transplant donor. The sequencing sample was made of blood, either unsorted or a sorted T cell fraction (not recorded which). The chain couples TRBV15 to TRBJ2-3; possible D gene TRBD2, 5 bases. The CDR3 region is CATSRIGLPKTTDTQYF. The CDR3 nucleotides read TGTGCCACCAGCAGGATAGGACTCCCGAAAACCACAGATACGCAGTATTTT.